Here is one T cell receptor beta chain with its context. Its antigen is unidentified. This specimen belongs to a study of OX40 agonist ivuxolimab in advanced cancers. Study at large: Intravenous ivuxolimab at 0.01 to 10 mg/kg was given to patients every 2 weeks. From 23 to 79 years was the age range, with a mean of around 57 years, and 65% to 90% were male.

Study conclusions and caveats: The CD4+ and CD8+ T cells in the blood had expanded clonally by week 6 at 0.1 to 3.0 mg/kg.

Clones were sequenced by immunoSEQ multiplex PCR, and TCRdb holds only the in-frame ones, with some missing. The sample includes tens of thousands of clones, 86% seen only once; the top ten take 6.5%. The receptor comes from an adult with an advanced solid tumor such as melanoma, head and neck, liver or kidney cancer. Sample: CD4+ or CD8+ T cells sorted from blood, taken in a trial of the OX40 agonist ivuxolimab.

The CDR3 here is CASSELPGTDTQYF. DNA for the CDR3: TGCGCCAGCAGTGAGCTCCCAGGGACAGATACGCAGTATTTT. V is TRBV10-2 and J is TRBJ2-3; D is perhaps TRBD1 (5 bases). The germline V gene encodes CDR1 WSHSY and CDR2 SAAADI. This CDR3 is 14 amino acids long. Between the trimmed V and J ends, which lost 2 bases and 3 bases, there was a span of 9 bases.